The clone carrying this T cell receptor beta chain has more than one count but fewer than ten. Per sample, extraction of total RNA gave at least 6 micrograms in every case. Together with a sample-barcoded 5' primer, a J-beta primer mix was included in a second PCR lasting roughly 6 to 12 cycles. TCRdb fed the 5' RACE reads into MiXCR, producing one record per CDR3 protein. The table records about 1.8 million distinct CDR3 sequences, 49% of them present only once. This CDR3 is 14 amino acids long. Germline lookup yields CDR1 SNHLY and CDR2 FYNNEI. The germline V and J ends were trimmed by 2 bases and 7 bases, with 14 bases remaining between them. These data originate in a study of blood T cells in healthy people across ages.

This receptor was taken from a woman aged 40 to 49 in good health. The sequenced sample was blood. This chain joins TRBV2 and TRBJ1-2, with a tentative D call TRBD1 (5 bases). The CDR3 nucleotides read TGTGCCAGCAGTGAAAGGGCAGGGTACGGTGGCTACACCTTC. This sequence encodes CASSERAGYGGYTF.